The source of this T cell receptor (beta chain) is a study of HIV-infected children after antiretroviral therapy interruption. As for the study in general: EBV and CMV exposure was recorded in most children. Study-wide findings and caveats: After treatment interruption started, naive CD4+ CDR3 overlap across time points dropped.

This clonotype was detected many times. Its cognate antigen is unknown. RNA-based 3' RACE libraries used unique molecular identifiers. TCRdb fed the 3' RACE reads into MiXCR, producing one record per CDR3 protein. The sample records roughly 16,000 distinct CDR3 sequences, 3.4% being singletons. Treatment denoted: PENTA 11 planned treatment interruption arm or continuous ART arm. The material sequenced was CD45RO+ CD8+ T cells from PBMCs, pooled from several time points, taken from a donor given antiretroviral therapy, either interrupted or continuous. This sample's subset: memory CD8+ CD45RO+ CD45RA- T cells. The source is a pool of human donors with HIV.

Written as DNA, the CDR3 is TGTGCCAGCAGCCGAAATACAGAGAACACTGAAGCTTTCTTT. Translated: CASSRNTENTEAFF. The rearrangement uses TRBV6-2 or TRBV6-3 and TRBJ1-1; D is ambiguous. Germline lookup yields CDR1 MNHEY and CDR2 SVGEGT. The ends were cut back, 6 bases at V and 1 base at J, with 12 bases in the middle. This CDR3 region has 14 residues.